This section outlines one T cell receptor (beta chain) sequence together with its context. At one end the junction does not follow the germline gene, possibly because of a read error. TCRdb re-called the 5' RACE reads with MiXCR, one entry per CDR3 protein. The table lists some 97,000 distinct CDR3 sequences, around 5.5% of them singletons, with 35% to 45% in the top ten. This CDR3 has 12 amino acids. The germline gives CDR1 MNHEY, CDR2 SMNVEV (reference sequence). The sample is drawn from a study of T cells after yellow fever vaccination. Study in general: SMART-Seq v4 Ultra Low Input prepared the low-cell-number fractions.

The material was CD8+ T cells sorted from PBMCs, obtained 10 days after the yellow fever booster vaccination. The clonotype originates from a man in his late teens or twenties who received the YFV17D yellow fever vaccine. V gene TRBV27 combines with J gene TRBJ2-7; 8 positions agree with TRBD1. For the CDR3, the DNA is TGTGCCAGTGGGACAGGCCCTACCGCTCTTACCTTC. Translation: CASGTGPTALTF.